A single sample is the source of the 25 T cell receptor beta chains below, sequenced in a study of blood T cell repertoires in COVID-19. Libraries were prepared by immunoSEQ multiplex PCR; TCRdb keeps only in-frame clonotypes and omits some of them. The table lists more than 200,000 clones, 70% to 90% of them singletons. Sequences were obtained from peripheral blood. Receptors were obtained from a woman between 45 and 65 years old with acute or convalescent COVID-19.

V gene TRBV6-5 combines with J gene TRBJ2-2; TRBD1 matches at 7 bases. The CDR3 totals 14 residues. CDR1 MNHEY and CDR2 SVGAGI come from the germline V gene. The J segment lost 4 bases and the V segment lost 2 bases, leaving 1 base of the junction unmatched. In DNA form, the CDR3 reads TGTGCCAGCAGTTACAACAGGGGCACCGGGGAGCTGTTTTTT. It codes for CASSYNRGTGELFF.

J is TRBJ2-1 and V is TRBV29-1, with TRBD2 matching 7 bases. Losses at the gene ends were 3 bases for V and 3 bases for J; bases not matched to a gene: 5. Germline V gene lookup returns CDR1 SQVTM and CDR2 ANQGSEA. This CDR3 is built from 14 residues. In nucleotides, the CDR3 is TGCAGCGTTGACGGGGGGAAAGGCTACAATGAGCAGTTCTTC. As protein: CSVDGGKGYNEQFF.

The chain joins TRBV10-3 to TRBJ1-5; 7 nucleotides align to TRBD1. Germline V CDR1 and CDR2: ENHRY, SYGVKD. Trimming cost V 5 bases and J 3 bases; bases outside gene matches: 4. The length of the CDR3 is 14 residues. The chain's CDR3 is CAISKQGTNQPQHF. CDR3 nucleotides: TGTGCCATCAGTAAACAGGGGACCAATCAGCCCCAGCATTTT.

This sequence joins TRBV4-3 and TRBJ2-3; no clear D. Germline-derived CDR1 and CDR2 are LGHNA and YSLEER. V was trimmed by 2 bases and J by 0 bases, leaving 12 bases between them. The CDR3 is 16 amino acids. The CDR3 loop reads CASSQPSGPSTDTQYF. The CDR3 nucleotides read TGCGCCAGCAGCCAACCCTCGGGTCCTAGCACAGATACGCAGTATTTT.

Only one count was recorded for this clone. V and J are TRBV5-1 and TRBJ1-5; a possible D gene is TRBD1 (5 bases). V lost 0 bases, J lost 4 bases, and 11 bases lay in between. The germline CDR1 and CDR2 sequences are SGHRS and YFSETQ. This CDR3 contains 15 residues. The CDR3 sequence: CASSLGVGANQPQHF. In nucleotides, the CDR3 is TGCGCCAGCAGCTTGGGAGTAGGGGCAAATCAGCCCCAGCATTTT. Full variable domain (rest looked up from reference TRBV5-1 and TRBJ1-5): KAGVTQTPRYLIKTRGQQVTLSCSPISGHRSVSWYQQTPGQGLQFLFEYFSETQRNKGNFPGRFSGRQFSNSRSEMNVSTLELGDSALYLCASSLGVGANQPQHFGDGTRLSIL.

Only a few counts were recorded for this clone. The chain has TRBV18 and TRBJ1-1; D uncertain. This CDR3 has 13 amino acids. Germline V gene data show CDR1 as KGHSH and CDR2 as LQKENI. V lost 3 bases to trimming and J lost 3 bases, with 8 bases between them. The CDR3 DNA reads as TGTGCCAGCTCACCCGGTCGGGACACTGAAGCTTTCTTT. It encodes CASSPGRDTEAFF. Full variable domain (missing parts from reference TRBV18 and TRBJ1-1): NAGVMQNPRHLVRRRGQEARLRCSPMKGHSHVYWYRQLPEEGLKFMVYLQKENIIDESGMPKERFSAEFPKEGPSILRIQQVVRGDSAAYFCASSPGRDTEAFFGQGTRLTVV.

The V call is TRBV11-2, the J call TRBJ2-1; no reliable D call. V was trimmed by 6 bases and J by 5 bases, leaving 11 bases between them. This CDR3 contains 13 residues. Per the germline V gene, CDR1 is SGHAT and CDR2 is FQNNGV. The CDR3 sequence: CASSWHSNNEQFF. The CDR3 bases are TGTGCCAGCAGTTGGCACAGCAACAATGAGCAGTTCTTC.

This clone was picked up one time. CDR3 amino acids: CASSPGLAGILYNEQFF. CDR3 DNA: TGTGCCAGCTCTCCAGGACTAGCGGGGATCCTCTACAATGAGCAGTTCTTC. V is TRBV18 and J is TRBJ2-1; 12 bases agree with TRBD2. V lost 6 bases to trimming and J lost 3 bases; unmatched junction nucleotides: 9. CDR3 length: 17 residues. Per the germline V gene, CDR1 is KGHSH and CDR2 is LQKENI.

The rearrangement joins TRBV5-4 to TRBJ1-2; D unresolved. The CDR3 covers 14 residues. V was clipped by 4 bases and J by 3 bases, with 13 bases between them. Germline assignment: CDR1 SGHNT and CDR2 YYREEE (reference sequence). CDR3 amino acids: CASSPMAQDYGYTF. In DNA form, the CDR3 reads TGTGCCAGCAGCCCGATGGCTCAGGACTATGGCTACACCTTC.

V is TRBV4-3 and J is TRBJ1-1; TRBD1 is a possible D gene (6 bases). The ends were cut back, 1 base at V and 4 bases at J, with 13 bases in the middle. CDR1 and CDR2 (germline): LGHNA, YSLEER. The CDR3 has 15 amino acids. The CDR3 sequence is CASSQAAGATTEAFF. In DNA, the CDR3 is TGCGCCAGCAGCCAAGCTGCAGGGGCGACCACTGAAGCTTTCTTT.

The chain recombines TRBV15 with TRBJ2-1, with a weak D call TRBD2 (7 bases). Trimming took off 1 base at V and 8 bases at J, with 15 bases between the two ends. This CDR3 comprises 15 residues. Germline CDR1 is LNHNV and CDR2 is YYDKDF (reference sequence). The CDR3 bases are TGTGCCACCAGCAGAGCCCTAGGGGGGGCCTATGAGCAGTTCTTC. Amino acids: CATSRALGGAYEQFF. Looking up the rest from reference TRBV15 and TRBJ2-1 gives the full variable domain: DAMVIQNPRYQVTQFGKPVTLSCSQTLNHNVMYWYQQKSSQAPKLLFHYYDKDFNNEADTPDNFQSRRPNTSFCFLDIRSPGLGDTAMYLCATSRALGGAYEQFFGPGTRLTVL.

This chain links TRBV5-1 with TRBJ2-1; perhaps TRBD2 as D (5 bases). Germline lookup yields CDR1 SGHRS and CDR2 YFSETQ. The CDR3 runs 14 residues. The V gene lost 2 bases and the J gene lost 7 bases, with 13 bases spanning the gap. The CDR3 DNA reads TGCGCCAGCAGCTTTACTAGTTTTGAAAATGAGCAGTTCTTC. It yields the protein CASSFTSFENEQFF. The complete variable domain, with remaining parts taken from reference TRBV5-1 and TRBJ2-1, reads KAGVTQTPRYLIKTRGQQVTLSCSPISGHRSVSWYQQTPGQGLQFLFEYFSETQRNKGNFPGRFSGRQFSNSRSEMNVSTLELGDSALYLCASSFTSFENEQFFGPGTRLTVL.

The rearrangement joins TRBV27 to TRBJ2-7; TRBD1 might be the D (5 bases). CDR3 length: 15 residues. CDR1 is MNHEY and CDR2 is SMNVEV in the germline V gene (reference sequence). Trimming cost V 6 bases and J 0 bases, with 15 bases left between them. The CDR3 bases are TGTGCCAGCAGAGGACATGATGGGCACTCCTACGAGCAGTACTTC. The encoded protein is CASRGHDGHSYEQYF.

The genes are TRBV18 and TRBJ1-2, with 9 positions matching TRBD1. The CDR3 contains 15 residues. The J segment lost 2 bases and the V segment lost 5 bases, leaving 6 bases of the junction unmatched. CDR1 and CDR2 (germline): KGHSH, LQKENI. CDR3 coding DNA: TGTGCCAGCTCATTCACAGGGGGCGCCAACTATGGCTACACCTTC. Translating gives CASSFTGGANYGYTF.

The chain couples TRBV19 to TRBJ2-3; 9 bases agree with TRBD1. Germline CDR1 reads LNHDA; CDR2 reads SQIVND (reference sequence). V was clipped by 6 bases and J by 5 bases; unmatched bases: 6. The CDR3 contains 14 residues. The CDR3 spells CASSRDRERDTQYF. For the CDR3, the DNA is TGTGCCAGTAGCCGGGACAGGGAGCGAGATACGCAGTATTTT.

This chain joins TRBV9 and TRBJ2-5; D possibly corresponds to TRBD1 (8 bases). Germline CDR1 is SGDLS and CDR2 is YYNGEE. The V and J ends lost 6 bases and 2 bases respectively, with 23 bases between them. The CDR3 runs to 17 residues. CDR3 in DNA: TGTGCCAGCAACCCCACCGGGGGGAACAGGGGGCAAGAGACCCAGTACTTC. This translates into CASNPTGGNRGQETQYF.

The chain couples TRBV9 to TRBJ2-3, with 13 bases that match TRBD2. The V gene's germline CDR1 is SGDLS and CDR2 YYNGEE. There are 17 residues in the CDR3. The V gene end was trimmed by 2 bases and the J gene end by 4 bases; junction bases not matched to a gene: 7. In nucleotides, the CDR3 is TGTGCCAGCAGCGTCCACCCCGGGACTAGCGGGGCAGATACGCAGTATTTT. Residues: CASSVHPGTSGADTQYF.

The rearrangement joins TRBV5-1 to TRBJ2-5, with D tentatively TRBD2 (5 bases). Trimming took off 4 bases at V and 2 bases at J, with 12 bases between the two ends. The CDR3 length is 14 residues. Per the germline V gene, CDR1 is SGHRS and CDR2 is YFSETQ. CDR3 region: CASSIRTDQETQYF. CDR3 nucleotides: TGCGCCAGCAGCATCCGGACTGATCAAGAGACCCAGTACTTC.

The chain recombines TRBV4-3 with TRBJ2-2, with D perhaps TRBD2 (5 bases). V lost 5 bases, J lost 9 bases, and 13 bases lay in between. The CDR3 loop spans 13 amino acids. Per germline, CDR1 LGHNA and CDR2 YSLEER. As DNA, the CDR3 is TGCGCCAGCAGCATTTCCCGGGGAAGGGAGCTGTTTTTT. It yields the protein CASSISRGRELFF.

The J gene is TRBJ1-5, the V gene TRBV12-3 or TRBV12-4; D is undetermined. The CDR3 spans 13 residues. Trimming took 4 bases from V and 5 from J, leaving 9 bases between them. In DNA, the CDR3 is TGTGCCAGCAGTTCAGCCAGGTATCAGCCCCAGCATTTT. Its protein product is CASSSARYQPQHF.

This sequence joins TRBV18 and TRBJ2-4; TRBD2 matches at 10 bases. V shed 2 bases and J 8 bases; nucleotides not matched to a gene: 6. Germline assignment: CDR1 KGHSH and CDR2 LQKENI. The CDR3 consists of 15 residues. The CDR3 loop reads CASSPEAGGPDIQYF. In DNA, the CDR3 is TGTGCCAGCTCACCAGAAGCGGGAGGGCCAGACATTCAGTACTTC.

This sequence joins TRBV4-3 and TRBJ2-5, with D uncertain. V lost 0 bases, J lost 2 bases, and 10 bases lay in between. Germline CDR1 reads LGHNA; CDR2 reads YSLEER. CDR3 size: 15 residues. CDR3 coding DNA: TGCGCCAGCAGCCAAGAAGCCCTCATTCAAGAGACCCAGTACTTC. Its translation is CASSQEALIQETQYF.

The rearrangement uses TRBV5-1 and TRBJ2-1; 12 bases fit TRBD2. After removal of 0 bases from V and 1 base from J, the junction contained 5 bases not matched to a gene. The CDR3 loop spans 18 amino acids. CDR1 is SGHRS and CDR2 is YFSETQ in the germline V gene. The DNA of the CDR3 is TGCGCCAGCAGCTTGGTCCTAGCGGGGGGGCCATCCTACAATGAGCAGTTCTTC. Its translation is CASSLVLAGGPSYNEQFF.

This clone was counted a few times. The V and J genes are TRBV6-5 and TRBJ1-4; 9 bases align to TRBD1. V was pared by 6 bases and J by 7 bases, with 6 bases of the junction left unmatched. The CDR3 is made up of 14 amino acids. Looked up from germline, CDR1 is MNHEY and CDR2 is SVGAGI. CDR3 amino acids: CASRAGTGIEKLFF. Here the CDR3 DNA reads TGTGCCAGCAGAGCCGGGACAGGGATTGAAAAACTGTTTTTT.

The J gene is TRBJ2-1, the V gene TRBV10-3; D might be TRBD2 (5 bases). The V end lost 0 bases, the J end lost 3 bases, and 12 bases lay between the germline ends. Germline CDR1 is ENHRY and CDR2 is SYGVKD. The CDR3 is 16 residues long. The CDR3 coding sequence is TGTGCCATCAGTGAGTCTGGACTCCAGCTCTACAATGAGCAGTTCTTC. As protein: CAISESGLQLYNEQFF.